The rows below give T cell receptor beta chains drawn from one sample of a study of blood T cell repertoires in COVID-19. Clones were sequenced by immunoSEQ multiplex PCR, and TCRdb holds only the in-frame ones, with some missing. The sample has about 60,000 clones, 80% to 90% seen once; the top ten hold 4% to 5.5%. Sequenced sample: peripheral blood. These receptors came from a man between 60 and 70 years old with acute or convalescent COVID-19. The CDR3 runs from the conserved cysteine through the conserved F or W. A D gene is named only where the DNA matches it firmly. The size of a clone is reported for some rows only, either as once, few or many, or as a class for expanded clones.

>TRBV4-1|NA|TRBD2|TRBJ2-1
TGCGCCAGCAAACTAGCGGGGCGCTCCTACAATGAGCAGTTCTTC
CASKLAGRSYNEQFF
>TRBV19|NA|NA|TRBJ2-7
TGTGCCAGTAGTCCTAATCCGGGAACCGTTTACGAGCAGTACTTC
CASSPNPGTVYEQYF
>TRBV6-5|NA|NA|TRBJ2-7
TGTGCCAGCAGTTCCGCGGGGCTTCCCTACGAGCAGTACTTC
CASSSAGLPYEQYF
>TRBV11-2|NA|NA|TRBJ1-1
TGTGCCAGCAGCCCCCTACGGGGGAACACTGAAGCTTTCTTT
CASSPLRGNTEAFF
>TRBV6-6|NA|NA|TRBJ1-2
TGTGCCAGCAGTTTCTCCGGGATCCACTATGGCTACACCTTC
CASSFSGIHYGYTF
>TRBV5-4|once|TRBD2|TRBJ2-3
TGTGCCAGCAGCTTTCCGGGACTAGCGGGAGGTCGGACAGATACGCAGTATTTT
CASSFPGLAGGRTDTQYF
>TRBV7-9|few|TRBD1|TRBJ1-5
TGTGCCAGCAGCCCCAAGGACAGGTACAATCAGCCCCAGCATTTT
CASSPKDRYNQPQHF
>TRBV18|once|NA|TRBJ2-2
TGTGCCAGCTCACCTACAGTCAGTCTCACCGGGGAGCTGTTTTTT
CASSPTVSLTGELFF
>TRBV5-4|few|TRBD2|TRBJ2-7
TGTGCCAGCAGCCCGGCGGCGGGAGGGACCTACGAGCAGTACTTC
CASSPAAGGTYEQYF
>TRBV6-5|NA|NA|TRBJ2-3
TGTGCCAGCAGTCTAAACAGGGATTCGGATACGCAGTATTTT
CASSLNRDSDTQYF
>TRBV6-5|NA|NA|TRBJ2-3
TGTGCCAGCAGTTATTCTAAAGCAGGGTGGACGCAGTATTTT
CASSYSKAGWTQYF
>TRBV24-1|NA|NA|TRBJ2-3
TGTGCCACCAGTGACCCCGTAGGGGGGGAGAGAACAGATACGCAGTATTTT
CATSDPVGGERTDTQYF
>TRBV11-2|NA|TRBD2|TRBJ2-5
TGTGCCAGCAGCCCATTAGGGACTAGCGGGAGGGGGGAGACCCAGTACTTC
CASSPLGTSGRGETQYF
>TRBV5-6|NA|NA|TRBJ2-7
TGTGCCAGCAGTAAAGGGGACTCTTCGGAGTACTTC
CASSKGDSSEYF
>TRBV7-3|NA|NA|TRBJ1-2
TGTGCCAGCAGCCGATTGGGAGGGGGGAACTATGGCTACACCTTC
CASSRLGGGNYGYTF
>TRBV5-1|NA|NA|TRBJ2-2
TGCGCCAGCAGGGGGACAACTAACACCGGGGAGCTGTTTTTT
CASRGTTNTGELFF
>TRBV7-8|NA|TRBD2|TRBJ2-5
TGTGCCAGCAGCCTCAGCGGGAGGGCCCTCAAGGAGACCCAGTACTTC
CASSLSGRALKETQYF
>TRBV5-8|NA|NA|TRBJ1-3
TGTGCCAGCCCCCGAGGACGGCGGGGAGGTTCTGGAAACACCATATATTTT
CASPRGRRGGSGNTIYF
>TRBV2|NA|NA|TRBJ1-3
TGTGCCAGCAGCCGTGACAGCTCTGGAAACACCATATATTTT
CASSRDSSGNTIYF
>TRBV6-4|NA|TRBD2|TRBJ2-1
TGTGCCAGCCGCCTCCACGGGACTAGCGGGAGCAATGAGCAGTTCTTC
CASRLHGTSGSNEQFF
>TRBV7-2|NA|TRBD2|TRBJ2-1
TGTGCCAGCAGCTTATCCACCCGACTAGCGGGAGGAAATGAGCAGTTCTTC
CASSLSTRLAGGNEQFF
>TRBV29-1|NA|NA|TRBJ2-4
TGCAGCGTTGGAGGCCCAAACTACATTCAGTACTTC
CSVGGPNYIQYF
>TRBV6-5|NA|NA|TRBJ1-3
TGTGCCAGCGACCCCACTGGGGGCCGAAACACCATATATTTT
CASDPTGGRNTIYF
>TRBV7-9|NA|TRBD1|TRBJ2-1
TGTGCCAGCAGCTTTCTTCCGGCACAGGGGTACAATGAGCAGTTCTTC
CASSFLPAQGYNEQFF
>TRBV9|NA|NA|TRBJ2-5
TGTGCCAGCAGCGTATCAGGGCGGTGGGAGACCCAGTACTTC
CASSVSGRWETQYF
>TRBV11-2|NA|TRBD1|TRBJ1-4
TGTGCCAGCAGCTTAATCACAGGGGAACTGTTTTTT
CASSLITGELFF
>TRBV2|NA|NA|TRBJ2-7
TGTGCCAGCAGCGAGCTAGGTGTCGGGCAGTACTTC
CASSELGVGQYF
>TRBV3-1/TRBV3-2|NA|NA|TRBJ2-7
TGTGCCAGCAGCTCTCGGGATGTGGCCTACGAGCAGTACTTC
CASSSRDVAYEQYF
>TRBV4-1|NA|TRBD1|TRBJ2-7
TGCGCCAGCAGCCACCTGACAGGGGGCAACGAGCAGTACTTC
CASSHLTGGNEQYF
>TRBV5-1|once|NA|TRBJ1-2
TGCGCCAGCAGCGACAGGTACTATGGCTACACCTTC
CASSDRYYGYTF
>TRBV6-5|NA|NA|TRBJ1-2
TGTGCCAGCAGTTACTTCGGGGATGGCTACACCTTC
CASSYFGDGYTF
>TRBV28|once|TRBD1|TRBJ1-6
TGTGCCAGCAGTTTTCGGGACAGGAATAATTCACCCCTCCACTTT
CASSFRDRNNSPLHF
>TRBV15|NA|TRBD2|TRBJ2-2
TGTGCCACCAGCACTCATACCGGACTAGCGGACACCGGGGAGCTGTTTTTT
CATSTHTGLADTGELFF
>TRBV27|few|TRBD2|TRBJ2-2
TGTGCCAGCAGTTTTTTCTTTACTAGCGGGAGGGTCACCGGGGAGCTGTTTTTT
CASSFFFTSGRVTGELFF
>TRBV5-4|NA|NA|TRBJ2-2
TGTGCCAGCAGCCCCCAGATCAACACCGGGGAGCTGTTTTTT
CASSPQINTGELFF
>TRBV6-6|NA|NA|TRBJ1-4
TGTGCCAGCAGTTCCTTCCAGGGTAATGAAAAACTGTTTTTT
CASSSFQGNEKLFF
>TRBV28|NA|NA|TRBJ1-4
TGTGCCAGCAGTCAGGACAGTCCAACTAATGAAAAACTGTTTTTT
CASSQDSPTNEKLFF
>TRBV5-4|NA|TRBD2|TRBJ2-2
TGTGCCAGCAGTTCGGGACTAGCGGGACGGAACACCGGGGAGCTGTTTTTT
CASSSGLAGRNTGELFF